This record covers a single T cell receptor (beta chain). Its specificity is unknown. TCRdb reprocessed the RT-PCR reads via MiXCR and lists one record per CDR3 protein. The sample holds roughly 520,000 distinct CDR3 sequences, 25% seen once. The data stem from a study of response to subunit inactivated influenza vaccine. Study observations and caveats: New T cells are recruited in small numbers by each seasonal influenza vaccination, according to the authors' suggestion.

CDR1 and CDR2 from the germline V gene are SGHTA and FQGNSA. V lost 2 bases and J lost 7; bases outside the gene matches: 6. CDR3 size: 16 residues. The chain is built from TRBV7-2 and TRBJ2-1; 12 bases are shared with TRBD2. This receptor was identified in a man aged 50 or older who received an inactivated influenza vaccine. The input for sequencing was CD4+ T cells sorted from PBMCs, taken 4 to 6 days after vaccination. CDR3 coding DNA: TGTGCCAGCAGCTTATCCCTAGCGGGAGGGAGTAATGAGCAGTTCTTC. It encodes CASSLSLAGGSNEQFF.